This T cell receptor beta chain was captured in a study of response to subunit inactivated influenza vaccine. TCRdb passed the RT-PCR reads through MiXCR, listing each CDR3 protein once. Here the sample spans about 520,000 distinct CDR3 sequences, around 25% being singletons. This clonotype was seen a few times. The germline V gene encodes CDR1 DFQATT and CDR2 SNEGSKA (reference sequence). Trimming pared 6 bases from V and 6 bases from J, leaving 18 bases between. This CDR3 is 13 amino acids long. Source: CD4+ T cells sorted from PBMCs, taken 4 to 6 days after vaccination. The chain recombines TRBV20-1 with TRBJ2-7; D not certain. This TCR came from a man aged 45 to 65 who received an inactivated influenza vaccine. The CDR3 coding sequence is TGCAGTGCCGCTCCCCTAGGACGAGTCGAGCAGTACTTC. It translates to CSAAPLGRVEQYF.